Listed below are T cell receptor beta chains from one sample, sequenced in a study of T cells in Graves' hyperthyroidism and ophthalmopathy. TCRdb reanalysed the multiplex PCR reads using MiXCR and keeps one entry per CDR3 protein. Among roughly 570,000 distinct CDR3 sequences listed, 15% to 18% were seen once. Sequenced: blood. The receptors originated from a woman aged 25 to 45 with Graves' hyperthyroidism. CDR3s include the opening cysteine and the closing phenylalanine or tryptophan. The D gene is left open where the match is weak. The listing skips clone size in some rows; elsewhere it reads once, few, many or a size class.

TRBJ2-7	few	TRBD1	TRBV29-1	CSGGQGGSYEQYF	TGCAGCGGCGGACAGGGTGGCTCCTACGAGCAGTACTTC
TRBJ2-7	many	-	TRBV5-1	CASSPEGNEQYF	TGCGCCAGCAGCCCCGAAGGGAACGAGCAGTACTTC
TRBJ1-1	many	-	TRBV5-1	CASSLAGTTGQINTEAFF	TGCGCCAGCAGCTTGGCCGGTACAACGGGACAAATAAACACTGAAGCTTTCTTT
TRBJ2-1	few	TRBD2	TRBV29-1	CSVEVTSGSLFYNEQFF	TGCAGCGTTGAAGTGACTAGCGGGAGTCTTTTCTACAATGAGCAGTTCTTC
TRBJ1-1	few	-	TRBV20-1	CSASNQGTEAFF	TGCAGTGCTAGCAATCAAGGCACTGAAGCTTTCTTT
TRBJ2-7	few	TRBD2	TRBV4-1	CASSSGTSTTYEQYF	TGCGCCAGCAGCTCCGGGACTAGTACTACCTACGAGCAGTACTTC
TRBJ2-2	-	TRBD2	TRBV6-1	CASKREGSTGELFF	TGTGCCAGCAAGCGGGAGGGGAGCACCGGGGAGCTGTTTTTT
TRBJ2-5	-	-	TRBV28	CASSSREQETQYF	TGTGCCAGCAGTTCCCGGGAGCAAGAGACCCAGTACTTC
TRBJ1-1	-	TRBD1	TRBV11-1	CASPGGQGASEAFF	TGTGCCAGCCCCGGAGGACAGGGGGCGTCTGAAGCTTTCTTT
TRBJ2-5	many	-	TRBV18	CASSLETGHGETQYF	TGTGCCAGCTCACTTGAGACAGGCCATGGAGAGACCCAGTACTTC
TRBJ1-4	many	-	TRBV7-9	CASSLERQWDNEKLFF	TGTGCCAGCAGCTTAGAGAGACAGTGGGATAATGAAAAACTGTTTTTT
TRBJ2-3	many	TRBD1	TRBV7-3	CASSLTKGLPPNETGSSADTQYF	TGTGCCAGCAGCTTAACGAAGGGGTTACCGCCGAACGAGACAGGGTCATCTGCAGATACGCAGTATTTT
TRBJ1-2	few	-	TRBV15	CATEPTLDYGYTF	TGTGCCACAGAACCGACCCTAGACTATGGCTACACCTTC
TRBJ2-1	many	-	TRBV27	CASRGANEQFF	TGTGCCAGCAGGGGAGCCAATGAGCAGTTCTTC
TRBJ1-1	-	-	TRBV3-1	CASSPDGTVEAFF	TGTGCCAGCAGCCCTGACGGGACCGTTGAAGCTTTCTTT
TRBJ1-1	many	TRBD1	TRBV7-2	CASSSGTALSGAFF	TGTGCCAGCAGCTCGGGGACAGCACTGTCTGGAGCTTTCTTT
TRBJ1-2	few	-	TRBV30	CAWSQEHYGYTF	TGTGCCTGGAGTCAAGAACACTATGGCTACACCTTC
TRBJ2-7	many	-	TRBV30	CAWSVLRVTTLGEQYF	TGTGCCTGGAGTGTTTTGCGGGTGACCACTTTAGGGGAGCAGTACTTC
TRBJ2-6	-	-	TRBV2	CAALGWVSGANVLTF	TGTGCCGCCCTTGGGTGGGTCTCCGGGGCCAACGTCCTGACTTTC
TRBJ1-5	few	TRBD1	TRBV20-1	CSASTPDRASSLLTQHF	TGCAGTGCTAGTACGCCTGACAGGGCCTCTAGCCTCCTGACCCAGCATTTT
TRBJ1-4	few	-	TRBV4-1	CASSQVGTGREKLFF	TGCGCCAGCAGCCAAGTGGGTACAGGCCGGGAAAAACTGTTTTTT
TRBJ2-1	many	TRBD2	TRBV3-1	CASSQGAGLYNEQFF	TGTGCCAGCAGCCAAGGAGCGGGGCTCTACAATGAGCAGTTCTTC
TRBJ1-5	few	TRBD1	TRBV19	CASSMTGGKQPQHF	TGTGCCAGTAGTATGACAGGGGGCAAGCAGCCCCAGCATTTT
TRBJ2-3	many	-	TRBV7-2	CASSLDQYRGTDTQYF	TGTGCCAGCAGCTTAGATCAGTACAGGGGCACAGATACGCAGTATTTT
TRBJ2-1	many	TRBD2	TRBV24-1	CATGNEDSGSDEQFF	TGTGCCACCGGCAATGAGGATAGCGGGAGCGATGAGCAGTTCTTC
TRBJ2-7	many	-	TRBV11-2	CASSLDVGLYEQYF	TGTGCCAGCAGCTTAGACGTGGGGCTTTACGAGCAGTACTTC
TRBJ2-2	many	-	TRBV3-1	CASSQEGHTGELFF	TGTGCCAGCAGCCAAGAGGGACACACCGGGGAGCTGTTTTTT
TRBJ2-3	-	TRBD2	TRBV6-1	CASERENTDTQYF	TGTGCCAGCGAGCGGGAAAACACAGATACGCAGTATTTT
TRBJ2-4	few	-	TRBV20-1	CSASVPSQLYIQYF	TGCAGTGCTAGTGTTCCAAGTCAGCTCTACATTCAGTACTTC
TRBJ1-3	many	-	TRBV20-1	CSAETVSSGNTIYF	TGCAGTGCTGAGACGGTGAGCTCTGGAAACACCATATATTTT
TRBJ2-1	-	-	TRBV20-1	CSAHDYNEQFF	TGCAGTGCCCACGACTACAATGAGCAGTTCTTC
TRBJ1-1	-	-	TRBV9	CASSVRDIPVADTEAFF	TGTGCCAGCAGCGTCCGGGACATTCCCGTTGCGGACACTGAAGCTTTCTTT
TRBJ2-2	-	TRBD1	TRBV20-1	CSARTGGTGELFF	TGCAGTGCTAGAACAGGGGGCACCGGGGAGCTGTTTTTT
TRBJ2-7	few	-	TRBV20-1	CSARAISGTLYEQYF	TGCAGTGCTAGAGCCATCAGCGGGACACTCTACGAGCAGTACTTC
TRBJ1-1	many	-	TRBV30	CAWSPDPGTEAFF	TGTGCCTGGAGTCCAGACCCGGGCACTGAAGCTTTCTTT
TRBJ1-5	-	TRBD1	TRBV29-1	CSVGPGQGDQPQHF	TGCAGCGTTGGCCCGGGACAGGGGGATCAGCCCCAGCATTTT
TRBJ2-6	-	TRBD1	TRBV5-1	CASSFRQGQDNVLTF	TGCGCCAGCAGCTTTCGACAGGGGCAGGACAACGTCCTGACTTTC
TRBJ1-1	-	-	TRBV5-4	CASGLTRNTEAFF	TGTGCCAGCGGACTAACACGGAACACTGAAGCTTTCTTT
TRBJ2-5	-	-	TRBV25-1	CASSESRGRTETQYF	TGTGCCAGCAGTGAATCTCGGGGACGGACTGAGACCCAGTACTTC
TRBJ1-6	few	TRBD1	TRBV20-1	CSARPPLGQDNSPLHF	TGCAGTGCTAGACCCCCACTGGGACAGGATAATTCACCCCTCCACTTT
TRBJ2-2	-	TRBD1	TRBV20-1	CSARDATGGLTNTGELFF	TGCAGTGCTAGAGACGCGACAGGGGGTTTGACGAACACCGGGGAGCTGTTTTTT
TRBJ1-5	many	-	TRBV20-1	CSARPDTGTNQPQHF	TGCAGTGCTAGACCCGATACAGGGACAAATCAGCCCCAGCATTTT
TRBJ2-3	many	TRBD1	TRBV5-6	CASSLDRGLPDTQYF	TGTGCCAGCAGCTTGGACAGGGGGCTGCCAGATACGCAGTATTTT
TRBJ1-1	-	-	TRBV14	CASSQEGHPEAFF	TGTGCCAGCAGCCAAGAAGGTCACCCTGAAGCTTTCTTT
TRBJ1-4	many	-	TRBV3-1	CASSARDTATNEKLFF	TGTGCCAGCAGCGCCCGGGACACCGCAACTAATGAAAAACTGTTTTTT
TRBJ1-5	-	-	TRBV28	CASLSGGGGGNSNQPQHF	TGTGCCAGCCTAAGCGGGGGAGGGGGAGGTAATAGCAATCAGCCCCAGCATTTT
TRBJ1-3	few	-	TRBV20-1	CSARDQRLSSGNTIYF	TGCAGTGCTAGAGATCAGAGGTTGAGCTCTGGAAACACCATATATTTT
TRBJ1-4	few	TRBD1	TRBV5-1	CASSLDGTATNEKLFF	TGCGCCAGCAGCTTGGACGGGACAGCAACTAATGAAAAACTGTTTTTT
TRBJ2-7	many	-	TRBV3-1	CASSFRAGPDYEQYF	TGTGCCAGCAGCTTCCGTGCGGGACCCGACTACGAGCAGTACTTC
TRBJ2-3	many	TRBD2	TRBV13	CASSRGGLPTDTQYF	TGTGCCAGCAGCCGGGGGGGACTACCCACAGATACGCAGTATTTT